This is a list of T cell receptor beta chains from one sample in a study of blood T cell repertoires in COVID-19. This table comes from immunoSEQ multiplex PCR, and its TCRdb copy is limited to in-frame clones, with some not included. Among under 250,000 clones listed, about four fifths were seen once. The sample comprised peripheral blood. All receptors derive from a woman of 80 years or more with acute or convalescent COVID-19. CDR3s include the opening cysteine and the closing phenylalanine or tryptophan. The D gene is left open where the match is weak. Clone size is given for some rows only: seen once, a few or many times, or a class if the clone is expanded.

V	size	J	D	DNA	CDR3
TRBV5-6	.	TRBJ1-1	TRBD1	TGTGCCAGCAGTCCGACCGGAAAGGGACAGGGAAACACTGAAGCTTTCTTT	CASSPTGKGQGNTEAFF
TRBV19	once	TRBJ2-1	TRBD1	TGTGCCAGTAGTGCCAACAGGGGGCAGGGTAAGAATGAGCAGTTCTTC	CASSANRGQGKNEQFF
TRBV19	once	TRBJ1-2	.	TGTGCCAGTAGTAGGTCGCGGGTCGGTAACTATGGCTACACCTTC	CASSRSRVGNYGYTF
TRBV5-1	.	TRBJ2-2	TRBD1	TGCGCCAGCAGCTTGGCCACAGGGGGTAACACCGGGGAGCTGTTTTTT	CASSLATGGNTGELFF
TRBV19	.	TRBJ2-2	.	TGTGCCAGTAGTACTCAGGCTGTAAGGTTGACCGGGGAGCTGTTTTTT	CASSTQAVRLTGELFF
TRBV7-2	.	TRBJ2-7	.	TGTGCCAGCAGCACCCGACAAGACTACGAGCAGTACTTC	CASSTRQDYEQYF
TRBV7-6	.	TRBJ2-4	.	TGTGCCAGCGGAGGGCTAGCTAGTAAGCAGTACTTC	CASGGLASKQYF
TRBV30	.	TRBJ2-5	.	TGTGCCTGGAGTGTCGGGGTGGGGAGCCAAGAGACCCAGTACTTC	CAWSVGVGSQETQYF
TRBV10-2	.	TRBJ2-7	.	TGCGCCAGCAGTGATTACACCTCGGAGGAGCAGTACTTC	CASSDYTSEEQYF
TRBV9	.	TRBJ2-7	TRBD1	TGTGCCAGCAGCGTAGGACAGGGGGCTACCTACGAGCAGTACTTC	CASSVGQGATYEQYF
TRBV6-1	.	TRBJ1-6	.	TGTGCCAGCAGTGAAGTGGGGGGGTCGACGGGCTCACCCCTCCACTTT	CASSEVGGSTGSPLHF
TRBV6-5	.	TRBJ1-6	.	TGTGCCAGCAGGAGGGTCTCCTATAATTCACCCCTCCACTTT	CASRRVSYNSPLHF
TRBV14	.	TRBJ2-1	TRBD1	TGTGCCAGCAGCCGGAACAGGGGCAATGAGCAGTTCTTC	CASSRNRGNEQFF
TRBV6-2/TRBV6-3	.	TRBJ2-3	.	TGTGCCAGCAGCGCTGTTGGCCCGGATACGCAGTATTTT	CASSAVGPDTQYF
TRBV19	.	TRBJ1-6	.	TGTGCCAGTAAAGCCAGGATCAATTCACCCCTCCACTTT	CASKARINSPLHF
TRBV11-3	.	TRBJ2-2	.	TGTGCCAGCAGCGGGGCGGGGGCGGACACCGGGGAGCTGTTTTTT	CASSGAGADTGELFF
TRBV7-2	.	TRBJ1-2	.	TGTGCCAGCAGCTCGGGGGGGGGCCCCTATGGCTACACCTTC	CASSSGGGPYGYTF
TRBV11-3	few	TRBJ1-3	TRBD1	TGTGCCAGCAGCTTAGGGGGACAGGGTATAACTGGAAACACCATATATTTT	CASSLGGQGITGNTIYF
TRBV5-1	.	TRBJ2-7	TRBD2	TGCGCCAGCAGCTTGGCCGGACCCGGGAGGTACAGCTCCTACGAGCAGTACTTC	CASSLAGPGRYSSYEQYF